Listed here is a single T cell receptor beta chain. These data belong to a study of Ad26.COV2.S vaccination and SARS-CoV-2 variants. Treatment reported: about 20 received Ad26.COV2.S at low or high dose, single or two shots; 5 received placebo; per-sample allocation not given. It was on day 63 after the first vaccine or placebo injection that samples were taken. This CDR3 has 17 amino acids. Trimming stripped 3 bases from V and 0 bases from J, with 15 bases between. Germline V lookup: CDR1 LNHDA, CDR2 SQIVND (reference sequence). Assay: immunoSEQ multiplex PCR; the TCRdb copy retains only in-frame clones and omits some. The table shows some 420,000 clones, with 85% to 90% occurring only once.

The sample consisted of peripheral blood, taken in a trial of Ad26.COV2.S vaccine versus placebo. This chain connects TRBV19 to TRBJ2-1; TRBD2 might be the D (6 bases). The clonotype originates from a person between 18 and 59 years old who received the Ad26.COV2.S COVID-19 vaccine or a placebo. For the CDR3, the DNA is TGTGCCAGTAGTATCATGGGGGGTAGGGGCTCCTACAATGAGCAGTTCTTC. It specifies CASSIMGGRGSYNEQFF.